Described below is a single TCR beta chain sequence and its context. The data originate from a study of OX40 agonist ivuxolimab in advanced cancers. For the study at large: Prior anti-PD-1, anti-PD-L1 or anti-CTLA-4 therapy did not bar entry, and more than 35% had some.

This CDR3 comprises 14 residues. The trim removed 5 bases at V and 0 bases at J, leaving 1 base unmatched. Germline CDR1 reads SGHTA; CDR2 reads FQGTGA. This table comes from immunoSEQ multiplex PCR, and its TCRdb copy is limited to in-frame clones, with some not included. Counted here are roughly 65,000 clones, around 87% occurring once; the ten biggest clones make up under 12%. This material consisted of CD4+ or CD8+ T cells sorted from blood, taken in a trial of the OX40 agonist ivuxolimab. The gene calls are TRBV7-3 and TRBJ2-3; 8 bases match TRBD1. This sequence was found in an adult with an advanced solid tumor such as melanoma, head and neck, liver or kidney cancer. CDR3 nucleotides: TGTGCCAGCAGCCGGACAGGGAGCACAGATACGCAGTATTTT. Translated, it gives CASSRTGSTDTQYF.